This TCR beta chain emerged from a study of T cells expressing NK-cell markers. Overall study: Just one sequenced donor of eight was HCMV-seronegative, while seven were seropositive.

Notes on this clonotype: Antigen: not known.

General study findings and limits: It is unclear if expanded NKG2C-expressing clones target HCMV antigens.

TCRdb reworked the 5' RACE reads into one entry per CDR3 protein, no DNA. With about 260,000 distinct CDR3 sequences in the sample, the ten largest clones hold about 0.39%. CDR1 SGHVS and CDR2 FQNEAQ come from the germline V gene. The CDR3 contains 16 residues. This chain uses TRBV7-8 with TRBJ1-6. The sample was blood T cells: a sorted CD56 or NKG2C T cell subset, CD4+ or CD8+ T cells, or bulk PBMC T cells (not recorded which). This TCR derives from a man between 18 and 29 years old in good health. The CDR3 loop is CASSRWEGTAHSPLHF.